Below are 29 T cell receptor beta chains sequenced from a single sample in a study of T cell responses to AZD1222 COVID-19 vaccine. The assay was immunoSEQ multiplex PCR, and TCRdb's table has in-frame clones only and misses some. The sample has about 110,000 clones, just under 95% seen once. Sequencing was performed on peripheral blood, taken on day 0 of AZD1222 vaccination. The receptors originated from an adult in good health.

The chain recombines TRBV6-5 with TRBJ1-3; a weak D match, TRBD1 (5 bases). Trimming took 2 bases from V and 0 from J, leaving 5 bases between them. Germline loops: CDR1 MNHEY, CDR2 SVGAGI. The CDR3 runs to 14 residues. The CDR3 DNA follows: TGTGCCAGCAGTTACGGGGGCTCTGGAAACACCATATATTTT. This gives the protein CASSYGGSGNTIYF.

This sequence joins TRBV18 and TRBJ1-1; D unclear. Germline assignment: CDR1 KGHSH and CDR2 LQKENI. CDR3 length equals 13 residues. Trimming pared 5 bases from V and 2 bases from J, leaving 9 bases between. The CDR3 protein is CASSWTENTEAFF. CDR3 in DNA: TGTGCCAGCTCATGGACGGAAAACACTGAAGCTTTCTTT. Full variable domain (missing parts from reference TRBV18 and TRBJ1-1): NAGVMQNPRHLVRRRGQEARLRCSPMKGHSHVYWYRQLPEEGLKFMVYLQKENIIDESGMPKERFSAEFPKEGPSILRIQQVVRGDSAAYFCASSWTENTEAFFGQGTRLTVV.

This sequence joins TRBV14 and TRBJ1-6; TRBD1 aligns across 8 bases. V was clipped by 2 bases and J by 7 bases; unmatched bases: 4. This CDR3 is built from 15 residues. Germline CDR1 reads SGHDN; CDR2 reads FVKESK. The chain's CDR3 is CASSQYGQGNSPLHF. CDR3 sequence (DNA): TGTGCCAGCAGCCAATACGGACAGGGCAATTCACCCCTCCACTTT.

J is TRBJ1-4 and V is TRBV30; maybe TRBD1 (6 bases). Germline V gene sequence: CDR1 GTSNPN, CDR2 SVGIG (reference sequence). V was cut by 2 bases and J by 10 bases, with 14 bases left in between. CDR3 length: 13 residues. The CDR3 coding sequence is TGTGCCTGGAGTCCCGGTAGGGGGGGAAAACTGTTTTTT. Its translation: CAWSPGRGGKLFF.

This rearrangement joins TRBV4-2 to TRBJ2-7; the match to TRBD2 covers 7 bases. This CDR3 spans 16 amino acids. Germline lookup yields CDR1 LGHNA and CDR2 YNFKEQ. Germline trimming cut 3 bases from V and 0 bases from J; bases unmatched to any gene: 8. In DNA form, the CDR3 reads TGTGCCAGCAGCCACCCCAGCGGGGCCCTCTCCTACGAGCAGTACTTC. It codes for CASSHPSGALSYEQYF.

The rearrangement links TRBV27 to TRBJ2-3, with TRBD2 matching 7 bases. V lost 6 bases to trimming and J lost 6 bases; unmatched junction nucleotides: 0. The CDR3 covers 11 residues. CDR1 and CDR2 from the germline V gene are MNHEY and SMNVEV (reference sequence). In DNA form, the CDR3 reads TGTGCCAGCAGGGGGGGGGATACGCAGTATTTT. Translation: CASRGGDTQYF.

V usage is TRBV29-1 and J usage is TRBJ2-1; TRBD2 is a possible D gene (6 bases). The CDR3 has 13 amino acids. Germline CDR1 is SQVTM and CDR2 is ANQGSEA. V lost 4 bases and J 5 bases, leaving 12 bases between the germline ends. CDR3 loop: CSVVPRGDNEQFF. DNA for the CDR3: TGCAGCGTTGTGCCGCGGGGAGACAATGAGCAGTTCTTC.

This chain uses TRBV7-9 with TRBJ1-3; 9 positions agree with TRBD1. Germline V gene sequence: CDR1 SEHNR, CDR2 FQNEAQ (reference sequence). The CDR3 covers 15 residues. Unmatched junction bases numbered 4, after V lost 5 bases and J lost 2 bases. Here the CDR3 reads CASSPGDRAGNTIYF. The CDR3 DNA follows: TGTGCCAGCAGCCCCGGGGACAGGGCTGGAAACACCATATATTTT.

This chain connects TRBV13 to TRBJ1-2; no clear D. V dropped 3 bases and J dropped 8 bases, with 7 bases sitting between them. CDR3 length: 11 amino acids. Germline V gene lookup returns CDR1 PRHDT and CDR2 FYEKMQ (reference sequence). CDR3 in amino acids: CASSFLVGYTF. CDR3 sequence (DNA): TGTGCCAGCAGCTTTCTAGTAGGCTACACCTTC.

J is TRBJ1-1 and V is TRBV20-1; D unclear. Per germline, CDR1 DFQATT and CDR2 SNEGSKA (reference sequence). This CDR3 comprises 11 residues. Trimming left V 6 bases short and J 6 bases short, with 11 bases between. The chain's CDR3 is CSARALAEAFF. CDR3 nucleotide sequence: TGCAGTGCCCGGGCTTTAGCTGAAGCTTTCTTT.

V and J are TRBV9 and TRBJ1-2; D is possibly TRBD1 (6 bases). Germline values: CDR1 SGDLS, CDR2 YYNGEE. Trimming took off 0 bases at V and 4 bases at J, with 10 bases between the two ends. The CDR3 has 14 amino acids. The chain's CDR3 is CASSVGAGAYGYTF. CDR3 nucleotide sequence: TGTGCCAGCAGCGTAGGGGCAGGGGCCTATGGCTACACCTTC.

V is TRBV28 and J is TRBJ1-1, with a tentative D call TRBD1 (5 bases). This CDR3 comprises 15 residues. Trimming shortened V by 3 bases and J by 1 base, and 12 bases separated the two germline ends. Per the germline V gene, CDR1 is MDHEN and CDR2 is SYDVKM. CDR3 DNA sequence: TGTGCCAGCAGTTTCCCCAGTAGGGGGAACACTGAAGCTTTCTTT. Its protein product is CASSFPSRGNTEAFF.

The V call is TRBV5-6, the J call TRBJ2-7, with 7 bases that match TRBD2. The germline V gene encodes CDR1 SGHDT and CDR2 YYEEEE. After removal of 4 bases from V and 8 bases from J, the junction contained 6 bases not matched to a gene. CDR3 length: 12 amino acids. CDR3 loop: CASSRGEGKQYF. In nucleotides, the CDR3 is TGTGCCAGCAGCCGGGGGGAGGGCAAGCAGTACTTC.

The gene calls are TRBV7-8 and TRBJ1-2; no clear D gene. Between the trimmed V and J ends, which lost 7 bases and 5 bases, there was a span of 23 bases. CDR1 SGHVS and CDR2 FQNEAQ come from the germline V gene. The CDR3 has 16 amino acids. In DNA, the CDR3 is TGTGCCAGCACCGACTTGGGAGGGCCAACTGGATATGGCTACACCTTC. Amino acid sequence: CASTDLGGPTGYGYTF.

The chain employs TRBV5-1 and TRBJ1-5; 8 positions match TRBD1. CDR3 length equals 15 residues. CDR1 is SGHRS, CDR2 YFSETQ, per germline. Trimming took 1 base from V and 3 from J; bases not matched to a gene: 3. CDR3 nucleotide sequence: TGCGCCAGCAGCTTGACAGGGGGAAACAATCAGCCCCAGCATTTT. Its protein product is CASSLTGGNNQPQHF.

The rearrangement joins TRBV19 to TRBJ1-2; maybe TRBD1 (6 bases). The V gene's germline CDR1 is LNHDA and CDR2 SQIVND (reference sequence). V was clipped by 3 bases and J by 8 bases, with 13 bases between them. CDR3 length equals 13 residues. The CDR3, as DNA: TGTGCCAGTAGTATGGACAGCCTCTGGGGCTACACCTTC. Translating gives CASSMDSLWGYTF.

V is TRBV5-6 and J is TRBJ1-1; TRBD1 matches 8 bases. The CDR3 is 17 residues long. The V and J ends lost 1 base and 1 base, in that order; junction bases with no gene match: 9. CDR1 SGHDT and CDR2 YYEEEE come from the germline V gene. CDR3 DNA sequence: TGTGCCAGCAGCTTGTTCTCAGGGGGCGCGGAGAACACTGAAGCTTTCTTT. Its translation is CASSLFSGGAENTEAFF.

The J gene is TRBJ1-3, the V gene TRBV14; no clear D gene. The CDR3 extends over 15 amino acids. CDR1 is SGHDN and CDR2 is FVKESK in the germline V gene. The germline V and J ends were trimmed by 5 bases and 0 bases, with 11 bases remaining between them. CDR3 sequence (DNA): TGTGCCAGCAGCGTCGCGGCAGGCTCTGGAAACACCATATATTTT. Protein sequence: CASSVAAGSGNTIYF. Together with reference TRBV14 and TRBJ1-3, the CDR3 gives the full variable domain: EAGVTQFPSHSVIEKGQTVTLRCDPISGHDNLYWYRRVMGKEIKFLLHFVKESKQDESGMPNNRFLAERTGGTYSTLKVQPAELEDSGVYFCASSVAAGSGNTIYFGEGSWLTVV.

The genes are TRBV18 and TRBJ2-1, with D unclear. V lost 3 bases and J lost 3, with 3 bases in between. The CDR3 covers 12 residues. Looked up from germline, CDR1 is KGHSH and CDR2 is LQKENI. Written as DNA, the CDR3 is TGTGCCAGCTCACCGGGCTACAATGAGCAGTTCTTC. Translated: CASSPGYNEQFF.

The chain has TRBV7-9 and TRBJ1-4, with 9 bases identical to TRBD1. CDR3 length: 15 residues. Looked up from germline, CDR1 is SEHNR and CDR2 is FQNEAQ (reference sequence). V shed 5 bases, J shed 8 bases, and the junction held 9 bases outside the gene matches. DNA of the CDR3: TGTGCCAGCAGCGCTGAACAGGGGGCTGGAGAAAAACTGTTTTTT. Translated, it gives CASSAEQGAGEKLFF.

V gene TRBV9 combines with J gene TRBJ2-3; D not certain. V lost 0 bases to trimming and J lost 3 bases, with 11 bases between them. The CDR3 loop spans 15 amino acids. Germline CDR1 reads SGDLS; CDR2 reads YYNGEE. The CDR3 DNA follows: TGTGCCAGCAGCGTAGAAGAGGTTTTGACAGATACGCAGTATTTT. This sequence encodes CASSVEEVLTDTQYF.

This clone has a single count. This rearrangement joins TRBV4-2 to TRBJ1-6, with D unclear. CDR1 is LGHNA, CDR2 YNFKEQ, per germline. Trimming pared 3 bases from V and 8 bases from J, leaving 17 bases between. The CDR3 has 16 amino acids. The CDR3 loop reads CASSQSTSTLDSPLHF. CDR3 nucleotides: TGTGCCAGCAGCCAGTCGACAAGTACCTTGGATTCACCCCTCCACTTT.

The chain uses TRBV29-1 and TRBJ2-2; D assignment may be TRBD1 or TRBD2 (5 bases each). CDR1 and CDR2 (germline): SQVTM, ANQGSEA. Trimming removed 6 bases from V and 2 bases from J, with 13 bases in between. The CDR3 extends over 14 amino acids. Here the CDR3 reads CSVAGTVNTGELFF. CDR3 nucleotide sequence: TGCAGCGTGGCCGGGACGGTCAACACCGGGGAGCTGTTTTTT.

The chain joins TRBV7-8 to TRBJ1-2; no clear D gene. CDR1 and CDR2 (germline): SGHVS, FQNEAQ. The V end was cut by 1 base, the J end by 2 bases, with 14 bases between. The CDR3 has 16 residues. The CDR3 region is CASSLDGEGWNYGYTF. As DNA, the CDR3 is TGTGCCAGCAGCTTAGATGGGGAGGGATGGAACTATGGCTACACCTTC.

The chain recombines TRBV28 with TRBJ2-5, with D possibly being TRBD1 or TRBD2 (6 bases each). Germline loops: CDR1 MDHEN, CDR2 SYDVKM. This CDR3 has 17 amino acids. V lost 7 bases to trimming and J lost 5 bases, with 26 bases between them. In DNA form, the CDR3 reads TGTGCCAGCAACCCTCCATCGAGCAGGGGACTGCGCGAGACCCAGTACTTC. Translating gives CASNPPSSRGLRETQYF.

The chain combines TRBV4-2 with TRBJ1-1; D remains ambiguous. The ends were cut back, 1 base at V and 11 bases at J, with 14 bases in the middle. The V gene's germline CDR1 is LGHNA and CDR2 YNFKEQ. This CDR3 region has 13 residues. The CDR3 is CASSQGALSGAFF. CDR3 DNA: TGTGCCAGCAGCCAAGGAGCTTTGAGTGGTGCTTTCTTT.

This chain joins TRBV3-1 (or the pseudogene TRBV3-2) and TRBJ2-3; no firm D call. CDR3 length: 12 amino acids. V dropped 4 bases and J dropped 5 bases, with 7 bases sitting between them. The germline V gene encodes CDR1 LGHDT and CDR2 YNNKEL (reference sequence). This CDR3 reads CASSPGRDTQYF. CDR3 DNA sequence: TGTGCCAGCAGCCCAGGACGAGATACGCAGTATTTT.

The J gene is TRBJ1-1, the V gene TRBV4-2; perhaps TRBD1 as D (6 bases). V was trimmed by 1 base and J by 2 bases, leaving 11 bases between them. CDR3 length: 15 residues. The germline gives CDR1 LGHNA, CDR2 YNFKEQ. CDR3 DNA sequence: TGTGCCAGCAGCCAAGGAGGGGGATCTAACACTGAAGCTTTCTTT. Translation: CASSQGGGSNTEAFF.

This rearrangement joins TRBV23-1 to TRBJ1-5, with 8 bases matching TRBD1. TRBV23-1 is an ORF, and what it does is uncertain. The V gene end was trimmed by 4 bases and the J gene end by 7 bases; junction bases not matched to a gene: 6. This CDR3 region has 14 residues. The CDR3 sequence is CASSLWTGRQPQHF. CDR3 sequence (DNA): TGCGCCAGCAGTCTATGGACAGGGAGACAGCCCCAGCATTTT.